The entry that follows covers one T cell receptor (beta chain) sequence. The length of the CDR3 is 15 residues. Germline V gives CDR1 SGHNT, CDR2 YENEEA. The V gene end was trimmed by 2 bases and the J gene end by 7 bases; junction bases not matched to a gene: 4. These data originate in a study of control samples from healthy donors and cancer patients. TCRdb's table, derived via immunoSEQ multiplex PCR, lists solely in-frame clones and lacks some. The table has about 99,000 clones, about 89% seen once. This receptor was obtained from a man in his 60s with lung cancer. The chain uses TRBV11-3 and TRBJ2-2; TRBD1 matches at 10 bases. The sample consisted of PBMCs. In DNA, the CDR3 is TGTGCCAGCAGCTTAAGGGACAGGGGTGACGGGGAGCTGTTTTTT. Translating gives CASSLRDRGDGELFF.